The rows below give T cell receptor beta chains drawn from one sample of a study of blood T cells in healthy people across ages. TCRdb reprocessed the 5' RACE reads via MiXCR and lists one record per CDR3 protein. The profile covers about 580,000 distinct CDR3 sequences, with around 48% appearing a single time and around 23% taken by the ten largest. Sequenced input: blood. The origin of the receptors is a man aged 80 or over in good health. Both conserved end residues are part of each CDR3. A D gene is named only where the DNA matches it firmly. The size field is filled for only some rows; it gives once, few, many or a size class.

>TRBD2|TRBV20-1|-|TRBJ2-6
CSALLAGYSGANVLTF
TGCAGTGCTCTCCTAGCGGGGTACTCTGGGGCCAACGTCCTGACTTTC
>TRBD1|TRBV27|-|TRBJ2-7
CASSGTAHSYEQYF
TGTGCCAGCAGCGGGACAGCACACTCCTACGAGCAGTACTTC
>-|TRBV6-6|-|TRBJ1-4
CASSYPMGETNEKLFF
TGTGCCAGCAGTTACCCGATGGGAGAGACTAATGAAAAACTGTTTTTT
>TRBD1|TRBV20-1|few|TRBJ2-5
CSASLARGTLGGETQYF
TGCAGTGCTAGTCTGGCCAGGGGGACACTAGGTGGAGAGACCCAGTACTTC
>-|TRBV12-3/TRBV12-4|-|TRBJ2-6
CASSQSRDDTVLTF
TGTGCCAGCAGCCAATCGCGCGACGACACCGTCCTGACTTTC
>-|TRBV7-2|few|TRBJ2-7
CASSLAMSSYEQYF
TGTGCCAGCAGCTTAGCGATGAGCTCCTACGAGCAGTACTTC
>-|TRBV6-2/TRBV6-3|few|TRBJ1-6
CASSYSAGAASSYNSPLHF
TGTGCCAGCAGTTACTCGGCAGGCGCTGCTAGCTCCTATAATTCACCCCTCCACTTT
>-|TRBV18|many|TRBJ2-3
CASSPEADASTDTQYF
TGTGCCAGCTCACCCGAAGCGGATGCTAGCACAGATACGCAGTATTTT
>-|TRBV5-1|-|TRBJ2-6
CASTLGASGANVLTF
TGCGCCAGCACCCTCGGGGCCTCTGGGGCCAACGTCCTGACTTTC
>TRBD1|TRBV7-2|-|TRBJ2-6
CASSLRGTGGFGANVLTF
TGTGCCAGCAGCCTCCGGGGGACAGGGGGTTTTGGGGCCAACGTCCTGACTTTC
>TRBD2|TRBV10-3|-|TRBJ2-5
CAISGLAGAQETQYF
TGTGCCATCAGTGGGCTAGCGGGGGCACAAGAGACCCAGTACTTC
>TRBD1|TRBV20-1|-|TRBJ1-4
CSAGRQGAGEKLFF
TGCAGTGCTGGAAGACAGGGGGCCGGTGAAAAACTGTTTTTT
>TRBD1|TRBV4-3|-|TRBJ2-1
CASSLADRGSYSYNEQFF
TGCGCCAGCAGCCTAGCAGACAGGGGATCCTACTCCTACAATGAGCAGTTCTTC
>-|TRBV29-1|-|TRBJ2-7
CSARTDLLEQYF
TGCAGCGCCCGGACAGACCTCTTGGAGCAGTACTTC
>-|TRBV30|once|TRBJ2-7
CAWSPGPTYEQYF
TGTGCCTGGAGTCCCGGGCCCACCTACGAGCAGTACTTC
>-|TRBV18|few|TRBJ2-1
CASSPADSYNEQFF
TGTGCCAGCTCACCGGCCGACTCCTACAATGAGCAGTTCTTC
>TRBD2|TRBV20-1|-|TRBJ2-7
CSATTSGAYEQYF
TGCAGTGCTACTACTAGCGGAGCCTACGAGCAGTACTTC
>-|TRBV7-2|few|TRBJ1-5
CASSLGGAPQPQHF
TGTGCCAGCAGCCTAGGGGGGGCGCCTCAGCCCCAGCATTTT
>-|TRBV20-1|-|TRBJ2-5
CSARVGLLVQETQYF
TGCAGTGCTAGAGTGGGGTTATTGGTGCAAGAGACCCAGTACTTC
>-|TRBV5-6|-|TRBJ1-2
CASSLGRGLKGYTF
TGTGCCAGCAGCTTGGGGCGGGGGCTGAAAGGCTACACCTTC
>TRBD1|TRBV20-1|-|TRBJ2-1
CSAIDRGLKGNEQFF
TGCAGTGCTATCGATAGGGGGCTTAAGGGTAATGAGCAGTTCTTC
>-|TRBV6-6|many|TRBJ1-5
CASSYSYLSNQPQHF
TGTGCCAGCAGTTACTCGTACCTAAGCAATCAGCCCCAGCATTTT